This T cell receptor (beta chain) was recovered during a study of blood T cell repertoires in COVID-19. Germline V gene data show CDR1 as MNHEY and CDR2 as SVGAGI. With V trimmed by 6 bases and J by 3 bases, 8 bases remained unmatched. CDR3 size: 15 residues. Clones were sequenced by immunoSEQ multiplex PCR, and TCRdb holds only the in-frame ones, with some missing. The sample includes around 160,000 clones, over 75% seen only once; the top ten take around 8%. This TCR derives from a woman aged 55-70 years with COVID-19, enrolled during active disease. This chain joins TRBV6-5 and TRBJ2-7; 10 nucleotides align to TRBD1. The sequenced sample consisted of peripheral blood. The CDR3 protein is CASRQGTGEGYEQYF. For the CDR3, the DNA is TGTGCCAGCAGGCAAGGGACAGGGGAGGGCTACGAGCAGTACTTC.